The clone carrying this TCR beta chain was detected ten times or more. The CDR3 totals 15 residues. Germline V CDR1 and CDR2: SGHNT, YENEEA. The V gene lost 3 bases and the J gene lost 0 bases, with 11 bases spanning the gap. These data are taken from a study of regulatory T cells in long-lasting Graves disease. Turning to the study itself: Over 5 years of antithyroid drugs plus positive TSH receptor antibodies defined persistent Graves' disease.

CDR3-region Arm-PCR and iRepertoire HTBI primers produced the TCR beta libraries. The authors' processing: The study identified more than 50 TRBV and around 15 TRBJ segments across samples. TCRdb fed the multiplex PCR reads into MiXCR, producing one record per CDR3 protein. The V and J calls here are based on TCRdb, not the publication. The sample includes a few hundred thousand distinct CDR3 sequences, 20% to 25% of them seen just once. Described time point: persistent/refractory GD, antithyroid drugs over 5 years with positive TRAb. From PBMCs, RNA was extracted and then used to make the TCR library.

This TCR came from a female donor with Graves disease. This sequence joins TRBV11-3 and TRBJ2-5; D remains ambiguous. Here the sequenced sample was peripheral blood mononuclear cells (PBMCs), taken when the disease was refractory, from a patient treated with antithyroid drugs. CDR3 coding DNA: TGTGCCAGCAGCTTTAGGGCCCAGTACCAAGAGACCCAGTACTTC. Protein: CASSFRAQYQETQYF.